Listed below are T cell receptor beta chains from one sample, sequenced in a study of breast tumors, draining lymph nodes, adjacent tissues. TCRdb re-called the multiplex PCR reads through MiXCR, storing one row per CDR3 protein. The table lists approximately 250,000 distinct CDR3 sequences, 30% to 35% of them singletons. The material sequenced was axillary lymph node tissue. These receptors were taken from a female donor with breast cancer. Some clones in this sample may be carry-over from other donors' samples. CDR3s include the opening cysteine and the closing phenylalanine or tryptophan. D genes are given only for firm matches. Only some rows state a clone size, as once, few, many or a class for expanded clones.

v_gene	d_gene	abundance	j_gene	CDR3nt	CDR3aa
TRBV9	TRBD2	many	TRBJ2-1	TGTGCCAGCAGCGACAGCGGCGGGAGGGGGAATGAGCAGTTCTTC	CASSDSGGRGNEQFF
TRBV2	-	many	TRBJ2-1	TGTGCCAGCAGGGAGAGCTCCTACAATGAGCAGTTCTTC	CASRESSYNEQFF
TRBV30	-	many	TRBJ2-7	TGTGCCTGGAGTGCCTCAGCCTACGAGCAGTACTTC	CAWSASAYEQYF
TRBV6-5	-	many	TRBJ1-5	TGTGCCAGCAGTTCGACCCCCCCCCAGACGTGGAATCAGCCCCAGCATTTT	CASSSTPPQTWNQPQHF
TRBV20-1	-	-	TRBJ2-5	TGCAGTGCTAGAGATCGGAACGGGGGCGAGACCCAGCACTTC	CSARDRNGGETQHF
TRBV7-2	TRBD2	many	TRBJ2-7	TGTGCCAGCACCGCCGGCGGGAGCGTGGGTTACGAGCAGTACTTC	CASTAGGSVGYEQYF
TRBV5-5	TRBD1	many	TRBJ1-2	TGTGCCAGCAGCCCTACCTCCAGGGGGCCCAACTATGGCTACACCTTC	CASSPTSRGPNYGYTF
TRBV6-1	-	once	TRBJ2-2	TGTGCCACCTCTGACAGAGCGAACACCGGGGAGCTGTTTTTT	CATSDRANTGELFF
TRBV18	-	many	TRBJ2-5	TGTGCCAGCTCACCACCAGGGCAAGAGACCCAGTACTTC	CASSPPGQETQYF
TRBV20-1	TRBD1	many	TRBJ2-1	TGCAGTGCCAACCCCTGGACAGGGGGCATAAATGAGCAGTTCTTC	CSANPWTGGINEQFF
TRBV19	-	many	TRBJ1-6	TGTGCCAGTAGTATGTATAGGATCTATAATTCACCCCTCCACTTT	CASSMYRIYNSPLHF
TRBV7-4	-	-	TRBJ1-1	TGTGCCAGCAGCTTCGCCACTGAAGCTTTCTTT	CASSFATEAFF
TRBV24-1	TRBD1	-	TRBJ2-1	TGTGCCGCCGTCCGGGGACAGGGCATGGATGAGCAGTTCTTC	CAAVRGQGMDEQFF
TRBV7-2	-	-	TRBJ1-3	TGTGCCAGCAGCCGCGCAGTGTTCTCTGGAAACACCATACATTTT	CASSRAVFSGNTIHF
TRBV7-9	-	many	TRBJ1-2	TGTGCCAGCAGCCCCCAACAGGGCCATAACTATGGCTACACCTTC	CASSPQQGHNYGYTF
TRBV2	TRBD1	-	TRBJ1-4	TGTGCCAGCAGTTACCCGGGACAGGGGGTGGAAAAACTGTTTTTT	CASSYPGQGVEKLFF
TRBV14	-	many	TRBJ2-2	TGTGCCAGCAGCCAAGTAGGAGTCACAACGAACACCGGGGAGCTGTTTTTT	CASSQVGVTTNTGELFF
TRBV2	-	many	TRBJ2-1	TGTGCCAGCAGTCAAAGTGGGACCCGGATAGAGCAGTTCTTC	CASSQSGTRIEQFF
TRBV28	-	few	TRBJ1-6	TGTGCCAGCAGTTTTCACGGCCTCTCGGGGAATTCACCCCTCCACTTT	CASSFHGLSGNSPLHF
TRBV18	TRBD1	-	TRBJ1-5	TGTGCCAGCTCATCGGACCGGGACAGGGAATATAGCAATCAGCCCCAGCATTTT	CASSSDRDREYSNQPQHF